These T cell receptor beta chains were read from a single sample in a study of quantifying T cell responses using KT2 cells. Each CDR3 protein is one row after TCRdb ran MiXCR on the UMI-ligation and nested PCR reads. This sample carries 50,000 to 70,000 distinct CDR3 sequences, around 12% of them seen once, and the ten largest clones take roughly 9.5%. Specimen: PBMCs spiked with cells of the T cell clone KT2. These TCRs come from a human donor. CDR3s include the opening cysteine and the closing phenylalanine or tryptophan. The order of the fields is CDR3 protein, CDR3 DNA, V gene, D gene, J gene, clone size. A D gene is named only where the DNA matches it firmly. A clone size is listed for some rows: how often the clone was seen (once, few, many), or a class if it is expanded.

CDR3aa: CASSYSGGYNSPLHF; CDR3nt: TGTGCCAGCAGTTACTCCGGTGGTTACAATTCACCCCTCCACTTT; v_gene: TRBV6-5; d_gene: NA; j_gene: TRBJ1-6; abundance: many
CDR3aa: CASCLSPNTEAFF; CDR3nt: TGTGCTAGTTGCTTGTCCCCGAACACTGAAGCTTTCTTT; v_gene: TRBV12-5; d_gene: NA; j_gene: TRBJ1-1; abundance: many
CDR3aa: CASTNSVQETQYF; CDR3nt: TGTGCCAGCACTAATAGCGTCCAAGAGACCCAGTACTTC; v_gene: TRBV6-2/TRBV6-3; d_gene: NA; j_gene: TRBJ2-5; abundance: NA
CDR3aa: CSADHRGQSEKLFF; CDR3nt: TGCAGTGCGGATCACAGGGGGCAATCGGAAAAACTGTTTTTT; v_gene: TRBV20-1; d_gene: TRBD1; j_gene: TRBJ1-4; abundance: many
CDR3aa: CASSQDPGTSGETQYF; CDR3nt: TGTGCCAGCAGCCAAGATCCCGGGACTAGCGGCGAGACCCAGTACTTC; v_gene: TRBV4-2; d_gene: TRBD2; j_gene: TRBJ2-5; abundance: once
CDR3aa: CSARGQLGRSYEQYF; CDR3nt: TGCAGTGCTAGAGGACAGCTCGGGCGCAGCTACGAGCAGTACTTC; v_gene: TRBV20-1; d_gene: NA; j_gene: TRBJ2-7; abundance: few
CDR3aa: CASSLSPTNQPQHF; CDR3nt: TGTGCCAGCAGTTTATCTCCGACAAATCAGCCCCAGCATTTT; v_gene: TRBV27; d_gene: NA; j_gene: TRBJ1-5; abundance: NA
CDR3aa: CASSQGPSNTDTQYF; CDR3nt: TGTGCCAGCAGCCAAGGGCCCTCTAACACAGATACGCAGTATTTT; v_gene: TRBV4-2; d_gene: NA; j_gene: TRBJ2-3; abundance: many
CDR3aa: CAMGQAPDTQYF; CDR3nt: TGTGCCATGGGACAGGCGCCAGATACGCAGTATTTT; v_gene: TRBV10-3; d_gene: TRBD1; j_gene: TRBJ2-3; abundance: medium-sized
CDR3aa: CSAVVTGDYGYTF; CDR3nt: TGCAGTGCTGTAGTAACAGGGGACTATGGCTACACCTTC; v_gene: TRBV20-1; d_gene: TRBD1; j_gene: TRBJ1-2; abundance: few
CDR3aa: CSVRSVDTDTQYF; CDR3nt: TGCAGCGTGAGGTCAGTGGACACAGATACGCAGTATTTT; v_gene: TRBV29-1; d_gene: NA; j_gene: TRBJ2-3; abundance: few
CDR3aa: CASSQLHLTGTNTEAFF; CDR3nt: TGCGCCAGCAGCCAATTACACCTCACAGGGACCAACACTGAAGCTTTCTTT; v_gene: TRBV4-1; d_gene: NA; j_gene: TRBJ1-1; abundance: many
CDR3aa: CASSAGTGRTRRETQYF; CDR3nt: TGCGCCAGCAGTGCCGGGACAGGGAGGACTAGACGGGAGACCCAGTACTTC; v_gene: TRBV5-1; d_gene: TRBD1; j_gene: TRBJ2-5; abundance: NA
CDR3aa: CASRLGGNNEQFF; CDR3nt: TGTGCCAGCAGGCTTGGGGGGAACAATGAGCAGTTCTTC; v_gene: TRBV12-3/TRBV12-4; d_gene: NA; j_gene: TRBJ2-1; abundance: many
CDR3aa: CASSPAVGVEQYF; CDR3nt: TGCGCCAGCAGCCCAGCTGTAGGGGTCGAGCAGTACTTC; v_gene: TRBV4-3; d_gene: NA; j_gene: TRBJ2-7; abundance: many
CDR3aa: CASSQDWGRVQFF; CDR3nt: TGCGCCAGCAGCCAAGATTGGGGGCGGGTGCAGTTCTTC; v_gene: TRBV4-1; d_gene: NA; j_gene: TRBJ2-1; abundance: few
CDR3aa: CASSLRQGVREQFF; CDR3nt: TGTGCCAGCAGCTTACGACAGGGTGTCCGGGAGCAGTTCTTC; v_gene: TRBV11-1; d_gene: TRBD1; j_gene: TRBJ2-1; abundance: few
CDR3aa: CAISVAASNQPQHF; CDR3nt: TGTGCCATCAGTGTAGCAGCTAGCAATCAGCCCCAGCATTTT; v_gene: TRBV10-3; d_gene: NA; j_gene: TRBJ1-5; abundance: NA
CDR3aa: CSATGTGVSGANVLTF; CDR3nt: TGCAGTGCTACCGGGACAGGCGTCTCTGGGGCCAACGTCCTGACTTTC; v_gene: TRBV20-1; d_gene: TRBD1; j_gene: TRBJ2-6; abundance: NA
CDR3aa: CASSYVGGSAAIYF; CDR3nt: TGTGCCAGCAGCTATGTTGGGGGGTCAGCCGCCATATATTTT; v_gene: TRBV11-2; d_gene: NA; j_gene: TRBJ1-3; abundance: few
CDR3aa: CASSFAAIGTQYF; CDR3nt: TGTGCCAGCAGTTTCGCAGCTATCGGAACGCAGTATTTT; v_gene: TRBV27; d_gene: NA; j_gene: TRBJ2-3; abundance: NA
CDR3aa: CASSFRSPLETQYF; CDR3nt: TGCGCCAGCAGCTTCCGGAGCCCCTTGGAGACCCAGTACTTC; v_gene: TRBV5-1; d_gene: NA; j_gene: TRBJ2-5; abundance: many